The 28 T cell receptor beta chains in this list originate from one sample, sequenced in a study of OX40 agonist ivuxolimab in advanced cancers. Using immunoSEQ multiplex PCR, the repertoire was profiled, and TCRdb retains in-frame clones only, with some absent. The table has roughly 64,000 clones, around four fifths seen once. The sample was CD4+ or CD8+ T cells sorted from blood, taken in a trial of the OX40 agonist ivuxolimab. The source is an adult with an advanced solid tumor such as melanoma, head and neck, liver or kidney cancer.

This chain connects TRBV7-9 to TRBJ2-5; D uncertain. Germline V gene lookup returns CDR1 SEHNR and CDR2 FQNEAQ (reference sequence). Deletions cut 5 bases from V and 2 bases from J, with 15 bases between. The CDR3 loop spans 15 amino acids. CDR3 bases: TGTGCCAGCAGCCCCCCTCGGGTGCGACAAGAGACCCAGTACTTC. Protein sequence: CASSPPRVRQETQYF.

This clone was seen only once. This CDR3 reads CASSSGTVGNTIYF. Here the CDR3 DNA reads TGTGCCAGCAGCTCCGGGACGGTAGGAAACACCATATATTTT. The rearrangement uses TRBV7-2 and TRBJ1-3, with D maybe TRBD1 (5 bases). From germline, CDR1 is SGHTA and CDR2 FQGNSA. Trimming pared 4 bases from V and 4 bases from J, leaving 11 bases between. This CDR3 is 14 amino acids long.

This clone was recorded once. This chain connects TRBV7-3 to TRBJ2-1; 11 positions match TRBD2. The CDR3 covers 17 residues. J was trimmed by 4 bases and V by 5 bases; bases with no gene match: 10. Germline values: CDR1 SGHTA, CDR2 FQGTGA. CDR3 loop: CASSLAWTSGPYNEQFF. The CDR3 DNA reads as TGTGCCAGCAGCCTAGCATGGACTAGCGGGCCTTACAATGAGCAGTTCTTC.

CDR3 loop: CASSASGQGGNNSPLHF. CDR3 nucleotides: TGTGCCAGCAGTGCCTCGGGACAGGGGGGAAATAATTCACCCCTCCACTTT. The V and J genes are TRBV6-1 and TRBJ1-6; 11 bases are shared with TRBD1. In germline, CDR1 is MNHNS, CDR2 SASEGT. This CDR3 contains 17 residues. The V and J ends lost 4 bases and 5 bases, in that order; junction bases with no gene match: 7.

The chain combines TRBV5-3 with TRBJ2-4, with TRBD1 as a possible D gene (6 bases). TRBV5-3 is placed among ORFs of uncertain function. V was cut by 4 bases and J by 1 base, with 15 bases left in between. This CDR3 spans 16 amino acids. CDR3 protein: CARSKWPGAAKNIQYF. The CDR3 DNA sequence: TGTGCCAGAAGCAAGTGGCCAGGGGCTGCCAAAAACATTCAGTACTTC.

The CDR3 sequence: CASSLSSADTQYF. CDR3 DNA sequence: TGTGCCAGCAGCTTAAGCAGTGCAGATACGCAGTATTTT. This chain uses TRBV7-9 with TRBJ2-3; no definite D call. The germline V gene has CDR1 SEHNR and CDR2 FQNEAQ (reference sequence). The V and J ends lost 2 bases and 4 bases respectively, with 7 bases between them. The CDR3 is 13 amino acids.

The CDR3 is CASRMGYGYTF. CDR3 nucleotides: TGTGCCAGCAGAATGGGCTATGGCTACACCTTC. The V gene is TRBV6-5, the J gene TRBJ1-2; D gene unclear. V was pared by 6 bases and J by 4 bases, with 6 bases between. The CDR3 loop spans 11 amino acids. The germline CDR1 and CDR2 sequences are MNHEY and SVGAGI.

The V gene is TRBV7-2, the J gene TRBJ2-7, with 7 bases matching TRBD2. Per germline, CDR1 SGHTA and CDR2 FQGNSA. This CDR3 is built from 16 residues. After removal of 5 bases from V and 0 bases from J, the junction contained 10 bases not matched to a gene. The CDR3 protein is CASSQDFGGSSYEQYF. The CDR3 DNA reads TGTGCCAGCAGCCAAGATTTCGGCGGGAGCTCCTACGAGCAGTACTTC.

The chain is built from TRBV5-5 and TRBJ2-5, with D possibly TRBD2 on 5 matching bases. V lost 4 bases to trimming and J lost 5 bases, with 21 bases between them. Germline lookup yields CDR1 SGHKS and CDR2 YYEKEE (reference sequence). The CDR3 runs 16 residues. Here the CDR3 reads CASSLREGVPGETQYF. CDR3 coding DNA: TGTGCCAGCAGCCTAAGAGAGGGAGTTCCGGGGGAGACCCAGTACTTC.

The J gene is TRBJ2-2, the V gene TRBV10-2, with a possible D match to TRBD2 (6 bases). V dropped 2 bases and J dropped 4 bases, with 17 bases sitting between them. The germline gives CDR1 WSHSY, CDR2 SAAADI. The CDR3 has 17 amino acids. As DNA, the CDR3 is TGCGCCAGCAGTGAGGCCTTAGCGGAAAGGGGCACCGGGGAGCTGTTTTTT. Its protein is CASSEALAERGTGELFF.

The gene calls are TRBV21-1 and TRBJ2-7. TRBV21-1 is deemed a pseudogene. CDR3 length equals 14 residues. CDR3 DNA sequence: TGTGCCAGCAGCAATGCTGAGGGGTCGGATGTGCAGTACTTC. This sequence encodes CASSNAEGSDVQYF.

The V call is TRBV11-2, the J call TRBJ2-3; no reliable D call. This CDR3 has 13 residues. The ends were cut back, 6 bases at V and 1 base at J, with 8 bases in the middle. Germline-derived CDR1 and CDR2 are SGHAT and FQNNGV. The CDR3 region has the DNA TGTGCCAGCAGTCCAACTCGCACAGATACGCAGTATTTT. Translation gives CASSPTRTDTQYF. Complete variable domain (other parts from reference TRBV11-2 and TRBJ2-3): EAGVAQSPRYKIIEKRQSVAFWCNPISGHATLYWYQQILGQGPKLLIQFQNNGVVDDSQLPKDRFSAERLKGVDSTLKIQPAKLEDSAVYLCASSPTRTDTQYFGPGTRLTVL.

The genes are TRBV4-3 and TRBJ2-2, with D tentatively TRBD2 (5 bases). V shed 0 bases and J shed 4 bases, with 12 bases lying between them. CDR1 is LGHNA and CDR2 is YSLEER in the germline V gene. The CDR3 runs 16 residues. The CDR3 here is CASSQEGRRITGELFF. CDR3 nucleotide sequence: TGCGCCAGCAGCCAAGAGGGGAGAAGAATCACCGGGGAGCTGTTTTTT.

V is TRBV15 and J is TRBJ1-1; 8 positions match TRBD1. This CDR3 comprises 14 residues. J was trimmed by 4 bases and V by 1 base; bases with no gene match: 2. The germline gives CDR1 LNHNV, CDR2 YYDKDF (reference sequence). The CDR3 sequence is CATSRVQGVTEAFF. In DNA form, the CDR3 reads TGTGCCACCAGCAGAGTACAGGGGGTCACTGAAGCTTTCTTT.

The chain combines TRBV5-5 with TRBJ1-4, with D perhaps TRBD1 (6 bases). Germline CDR1 is SGHKS and CDR2 is YYEKEE (reference sequence). The CDR3 length is 13 residues. V shed 0 bases and J shed 8 bases, with 8 bases lying between them. The CDR3 reads CASSLEGGEKLFF. The CDR3 nucleotides are TGTGCCAGCAGCTTGGAGGGGGGCGAAAAACTGTTTTTT.

The V and J genes are TRBV7-9 and TRBJ1-1, with 7 bases identical to TRBD1. Per the germline V gene, CDR1 is SEHNR and CDR2 is FQNEAQ (reference sequence). This CDR3 region has 14 residues. Trimming took 6 bases from V and 0 from J; bases not matched to a gene: 4. The CDR3 DNA is TGTGCCAGCAGACCGGGGACAGTGAACACTGAAGCTTTCTTT. Translation gives CASRPGTVNTEAFF.

The chain carries TRBV5-6 and TRBJ1-4; D remains ambiguous. The V gene's germline CDR1 is SGHDT and CDR2 YYEEEE. The CDR3 loop spans 15 amino acids. V dropped 3 bases and J dropped 7 bases, with 16 bases sitting between them. This chain's CDR3 is CASSSGPGVGEKLFF. In DNA, the CDR3 is TGTGCCAGCAGCTCCGGACCTGGAGTAGGTGAAAAACTGTTTTTT. Variable domain in full (rest from reference TRBV5-6 and TRBJ1-4): DAGVTQSPTHLIKTRGQQVTLRCSPKSGHDTVSWYQQALGQGPQFIFQYYEEEERQRGNFPDRFSGHQFPNYSSELNVNALLLGDSALYLCASSSGPGVGEKLFFGSGTQLSVL.

This chain joins TRBV18 and TRBJ1-2; the D gene is possibly TRBD1 (6 bases). The V end was cut by 2 bases, the J end by 3 bases, with 10 bases between. The germline V gene has CDR1 KGHSH and CDR2 LQKENI. This CDR3 region has 14 residues. CDR3: CASSPVNRDYGYTF. The CDR3, as DNA: TGTGCCAGCTCACCAGTTAACAGGGACTATGGCTACACCTTC.

The chain employs TRBV18 and TRBJ1-3; 7 bases are shared with TRBD1. V gave up 2 bases and J gave up 3 bases; unmatched junction bases: 10. In germline, CDR1 is KGHSH, CDR2 LQKENI. The CDR3 totals 17 residues. The CDR3 coding sequence is TGTGCCAGCTCACCAATCTTCAAGGGGGCGCGTGGAAACACCATATATTTT. The encoded protein is CASSPIFKGARGNTIYF.

The V and J genes are TRBV19 and TRBJ1-3; no definite D call. V lost 5 bases, J lost 0 bases, and 11 bases lay in between. Germline V lookup: CDR1 LNHDA, CDR2 SQIVND (reference sequence). CDR3 length equals 15 residues. CDR3 in amino acids: CASSVRNPSGNTIYF. In DNA, the CDR3 is TGTGCCAGTAGTGTCAGAAACCCCTCTGGAAACACCATATATTTT.

V usage is TRBV2 and J usage is TRBJ2-5, with D perhaps TRBD2 (5 bases). Trimming shortened V by 1 base and J by 5 bases, and 17 bases separated the two germline ends. The CDR3 sequence is 16 residues long. CDR1 and CDR2 (germline): SNHLY, FYNNEI. Written as DNA, the CDR3 is TGTGCCAGCAGTGAAGGTCTAGCCCCCCGGTGGGAGACCCAGTACTTC. Amino acid sequence: CASSEGLAPRWETQYF. Drawing the rest from reference TRBV2 and TRBJ2-5, the complete variable domain is EPEVTQTPSHQVTQMGQEVILRCVPISNHLYFYWYRQILGQKVEFLVSFYNNEISEKSEIFDDQFSVERPDGSNFTLKIRSTKLEDSAMYFCASSEGLAPRWETQYFGPGTRLLVL.

The chain is built from TRBV4-2 and TRBJ1-2; TRBD1 aligns across 8 bases. V shed 4 bases and J 2 bases; nucleotides not matched to a gene: 12. Germline CDR1 reads LGHNA; CDR2 reads YNFKEQ. The CDR3 runs to 17 residues. CDR3 nucleotides: TGTGCCAGCAGCCTCCTCCGAAGGACAGGGATGAACTATGGCTACACCTTC. The encoded protein is CASSLLRRTGMNYGYTF.

This clone was detected once. This sequence joins TRBV4-3 and TRBJ1-1, with TRBD1 identical over 7 bases. The germline CDR1 and CDR2 sequences are LGHNA and YSLEER. The CDR3 covers 15 residues. V trimming: 3 bases; J trimming: 4 bases; junction bases outside the gene matches: 8. The CDR3 sequence is CASSQTGQSITEAFF. In DNA, the CDR3 is TGCGCCAGCAGCCAGACGGGACAGTCTATCACTGAAGCTTTCTTT.

This chain connects TRBV14 to TRBJ1-6, with unresolved D. The CDR3 contains 14 residues. Per the germline V gene, CDR1 is SGHDN and CDR2 is FVKESK. Trimming removed 3 bases from V and 7 bases from J, with 10 bases in between. The CDR3 loop reads CASSHRFGNSPLHF. DNA for the CDR3: TGTGCCAGCAGCCACCGGTTCGGGAATTCACCCCTCCACTTT.

The gene calls are TRBV7-9 and TRBJ1-2, with D uncertain. Germline V gene data show CDR1 as SEHNR and CDR2 as FQNEAQ (reference sequence). The V and J ends lost 5 bases and 8 bases respectively, with 15 bases between them. The CDR3 extends over 13 amino acids. DNA for the CDR3: TGTGCCAGCAGCCACGAGGGAGTCGGGGGCTACACCTTC. Its translation is CASSHEGVGGYTF.

About this clone itself: The sample carries other DNA sequences with the same CDR3. This chain joins TRBV30 and TRBJ1-5; D remains ambiguous. The V end lost 0 bases, the J end lost 0 bases, and 3 bases lay between the germline ends. Germline CDR1 and CDR2: GTSNPN and SVGIG (reference sequence). CDR3 length equals 13 residues. This CDR3 is CAWSVSSNQPQHF. CDR3 in DNA: TGTGCCTGGAGTGTGAGTAGCAATCAGCCCCAGCATTTT.

This clone was recorded a few times. This chain joins TRBV2 and TRBJ1-5; D gene unclear. CDR1 and CDR2 (germline): SNHLY, FYNNEI. Trimming cost V 8 bases and J 3 bases, with 11 bases left between them. The CDR3 is made up of 13 amino acids. The CDR3 DNA is TGTGCCAGCGGTAGGTTGGACAATCAGCCCCAGCATTTT. Translating it yields CASGRLDNQPQHF.

The chain has TRBV30 and TRBJ1-2; tentatively, D is TRBD1 (5 bases). Germline CDR1 reads GTSNPN; CDR2 reads SVGIG (reference sequence). CDR3 length equals 14 residues. Trimming removed 3 bases at V and 8 bases at J, with 19 bases between. As DNA, the CDR3 is TGTGCCTGGAGACCCCGGGGGGGGACGAGAGGCTACACCTTC. This gives the protein CAWRPRGGTRGYTF.